This entry lists 11 T cell receptor beta chains sequenced from one sample in a study of OX40 agonist ivuxolimab in advanced cancers. Assay used: immunoSEQ multiplex PCR; TCRdb lists only in-frame clones, some missing. This sample yields 75,000 to 80,000 clones, of which 87% are seen a single time; less than 0.7% belongs to the top ten. Sequenced here: CD4+ or CD8+ T cells sorted from blood, sampled in a trial of the OX40 agonist ivuxolimab. These receptors came from an adult with an advanced solid tumor such as melanoma, head and neck, liver or kidney cancer.

The chain recombines TRBV2 with TRBJ2-3; perhaps TRBD1 as D (6 bases). CDR3 length: 16 amino acids. CDR1 is SNHLY and CDR2 is FYNNEI in the germline V gene. With 6 bases removed from V and 1 base from J, the gap between germline ends came to 17 bases. For the CDR3, the DNA is TGTGCCAGCAGCAAACACAGGGTGGGGGGCACAGATACGCAGTATTTT. Amino acid sequence: CASSKHRVGGTDTQYF. Variable domain in full (rest from reference TRBV2 and TRBJ2-3): EPEVTQTPSHQVTQMGQEVILRCVPISNHLYFYWYRQILGQKVEFLVSFYNNEISEKSEIFDDQFSVERPDGSNFTLKIRSTKLEDSAMYFCASSKHRVGGTDTQYFGPGTRLTVL.

V gene TRBV19 combines with J gene TRBJ2-1; 7 nucleotides align to TRBD2. This CDR3 spans 12 amino acids. V shed 7 bases and J 12 bases; nucleotides not matched to a gene: 9. Germline loops: CDR1 LNHDA, CDR2 SQIVND (reference sequence). This CDR3 is CASNSFSGGQFF. CDR3 in DNA: TGTGCCAGTAACTCTTTCTCGGGAGGGCAGTTCTTC.

The CDR3 protein is CASSGFGQGQETQYF. CDR3 nucleotides: TGTGCCAGCAGCGGATTCGGACAGGGCCAAGAGACCCAGTACTTC. The V gene is TRBV2, the J gene TRBJ2-5; 8 bases map to TRBD1. The V and J ends lost 6 bases and 1 base, in that order; junction bases with no gene match: 7. The CDR3 is made up of 15 amino acids. Per the germline V gene, CDR1 is SNHLY and CDR2 is FYNNEI.

The rearrangement uses TRBV29-1 and TRBJ2-7; D unresolved. Deletions cut 3 bases from V and 5 bases from J, with 11 bases between. The CDR3 is 12 amino acids. Germline-derived CDR1 and CDR2 are SQVTM and ANQGSEA. CDR3 amino acids: CSVEIGKDEQYF. As DNA, the CDR3 is TGCAGCGTTGAGATAGGGAAGGACGAGCAGTACTTC.

The rearrangement links TRBV7-8 to TRBJ2-2; 7 bases map to TRBD2. This CDR3 contains 15 residues. Germline V gives CDR1 SGHVS, CDR2 FQNEAQ. The V segment lost 0 bases and the J segment 3 bases; nucleotides outside the gene matches: 1. The DNA for the CDR3 is TGTGCCAGCAGCTTAGCCCTAGCGGACACCGGGGAGCTGTTTTTT. This gives the protein CASSLALADTGELFF.

The chain couples TRBV30 to TRBJ1-2; TRBD1 is a possible D gene (6 bases). Germline V lookup: CDR1 GTSNPN, CDR2 SVGIG (reference sequence). The V and J ends lost 2 bases and 4 bases respectively, with 11 bases between them. This CDR3 is built from 13 residues. The DNA for the CDR3 is TGTGCCTGGAGTTGGGACACCGGCTATGGCTACACCTTC. Translating gives CAWSWDTGYGYTF.

The gene calls are TRBV7-9 and TRBJ2-1, with D possibly matching TRBD2 (6 bases). This CDR3 contains 15 residues. Germline assignment: CDR1 SEHNR and CDR2 FQNEAQ (reference sequence). Trimming removed 6 bases at V and 7 bases at J, with 19 bases between. Here the CDR3 reads CASSLTLAGVNEQFF. DNA of the CDR3: TGTGCCAGCAGTCTCACACTAGCCGGGGTTAATGAGCAGTTCTTC.

This sequence joins TRBV30 and TRBJ2-1; 9 bases fit TRBD1. Trimming took 4 bases from V and 0 from J; bases not matched to a gene: 13. The CDR3 loop spans 18 amino acids. The germline V gene encodes CDR1 GTSNPN and CDR2 SVGIG (reference sequence). CDR3 protein: CAWNDRGRGSSSYNEQFF. The CDR3 region has the DNA TGTGCCTGGAACGACAGGGGGAGGGGGAGCAGCTCCTACAATGAGCAGTTCTTC.

Concerning this clone: The sample carries other DNA sequences with the same CDR3. This rearrangement joins TRBV19 to TRBJ2-3; unclear D gene. The V gene's germline CDR1 is LNHDA and CDR2 SQIVND (reference sequence). This CDR3 is built from 14 residues. V lost 1 base and J lost 2, with 7 bases in between. Written as DNA, the CDR3 is TGTGCCAGTAGTATAGGAGGATTCACAGATACGCAGTATTTT. Translation gives CASSIGGFTDTQYF.

This chain's CDR3 is CASSIGFQGTDTQYF. CDR3 sequence (DNA): TGTGCCAGTAGTATAGGTTTTCAGGGTACAGATACGCAGTATTTT. The V and J genes are TRBV19 and TRBJ2-3; D is perhaps TRBD1 (5 bases). CDR1 is LNHDA, CDR2 SQIVND, per germline (reference sequence). V was pared by 1 base and J by 3 bases, with 11 bases between. The CDR3 totals 15 residues.

The chain links TRBV5-1 to TRBJ1-3; D is undetermined. This CDR3 has 14 residues. Between the trimmed V and J ends, which lost 4 bases and 1 base, there was a span of 9 bases. Germline lookup yields CDR1 SGHRS and CDR2 YFSETQ. CDR3 loop: CASSPVGSGNTIYF. The DNA of the CDR3 is TGCGCCAGCAGCCCCGTGGGTTCTGGAAACACCATATATTTT.